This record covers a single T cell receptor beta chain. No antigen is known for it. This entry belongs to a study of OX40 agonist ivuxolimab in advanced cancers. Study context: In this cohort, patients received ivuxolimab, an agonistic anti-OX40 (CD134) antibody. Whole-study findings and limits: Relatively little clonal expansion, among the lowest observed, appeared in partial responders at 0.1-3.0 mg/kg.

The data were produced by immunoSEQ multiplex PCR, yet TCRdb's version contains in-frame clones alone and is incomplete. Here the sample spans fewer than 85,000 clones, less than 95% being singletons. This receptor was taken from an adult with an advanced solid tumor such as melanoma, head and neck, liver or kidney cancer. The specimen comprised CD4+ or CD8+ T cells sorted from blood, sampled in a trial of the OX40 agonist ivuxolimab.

The CDR3 DNA reads as TGTGCCAGCAGTTACTCGCTCCCTCAAGGCTACGAGCAGTACTTC. Residues: CASSYSLPQGYEQYF. The rearrangement joins TRBV6-6 to TRBJ2-7; D is unresolved. The V gene's germline CDR1 is MNHNY and CDR2 SVGAGI (reference sequence). The CDR3 length is 15 residues. The germline V and J ends were trimmed by 0 bases and 3 bases, with 12 bases remaining between them.